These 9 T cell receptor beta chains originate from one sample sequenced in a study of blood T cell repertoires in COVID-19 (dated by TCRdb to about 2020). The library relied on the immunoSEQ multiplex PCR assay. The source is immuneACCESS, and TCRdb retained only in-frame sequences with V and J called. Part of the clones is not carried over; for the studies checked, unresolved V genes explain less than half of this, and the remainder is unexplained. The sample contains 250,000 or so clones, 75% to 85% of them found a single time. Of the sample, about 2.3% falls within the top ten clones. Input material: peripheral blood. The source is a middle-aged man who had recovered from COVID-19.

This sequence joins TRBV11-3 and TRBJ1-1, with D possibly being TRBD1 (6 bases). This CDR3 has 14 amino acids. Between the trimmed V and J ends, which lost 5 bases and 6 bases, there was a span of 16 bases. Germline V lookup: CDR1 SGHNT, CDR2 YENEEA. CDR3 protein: CASSPAGADAEAFF. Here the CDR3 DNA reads TGTGCCAGCAGCCCAGCAGGGGCGGACGCTGAAGCTTTCTTT.

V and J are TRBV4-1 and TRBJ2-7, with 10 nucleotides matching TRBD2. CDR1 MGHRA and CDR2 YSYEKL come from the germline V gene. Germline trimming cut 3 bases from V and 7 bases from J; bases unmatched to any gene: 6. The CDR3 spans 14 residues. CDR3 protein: CASSQGLATWEQYF. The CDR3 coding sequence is TGCGCCAGCAGCCAGGGACTAGCGACGTGGGAGCAGTACTTC.

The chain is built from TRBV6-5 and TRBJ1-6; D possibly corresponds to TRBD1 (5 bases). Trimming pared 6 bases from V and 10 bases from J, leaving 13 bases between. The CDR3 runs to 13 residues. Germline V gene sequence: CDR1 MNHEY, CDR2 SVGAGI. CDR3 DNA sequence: TGTGCCAGCAGGCTGAACAGGTTGTCACCCCTCCACTTT. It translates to CASRLNRLSPLHF.

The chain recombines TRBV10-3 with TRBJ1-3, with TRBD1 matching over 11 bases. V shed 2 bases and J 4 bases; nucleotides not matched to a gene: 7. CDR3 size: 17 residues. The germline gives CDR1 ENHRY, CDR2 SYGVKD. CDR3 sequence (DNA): TGTGCCATCAGTGAGGGACAGGGGGCTCTCTTGGGAAACACCATATATTTT. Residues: CAISEGQGALLGNTIYF.

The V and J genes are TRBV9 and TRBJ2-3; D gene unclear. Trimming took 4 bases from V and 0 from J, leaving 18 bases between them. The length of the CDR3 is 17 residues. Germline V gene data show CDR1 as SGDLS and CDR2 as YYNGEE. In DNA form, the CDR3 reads TGTGCCAGCAGCCCCCGCTTACAATCCCGTAGCACAGATACGCAGTATTTT. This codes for CASSPRLQSRSTDTQYF.

CDR3 DNA sequence: TGCAGTGCTAGTCAGGGAAACACTGAAGCTTTCTTT. This gives the protein CSASQGNTEAFF. The chain joins TRBV20-1 to TRBJ1-1; a weak D match, TRBD1 (5 bases). The CDR3 covers 12 residues. Trimming pared 3 bases from V and 2 bases from J, leaving 7 bases between. Germline CDR1 and CDR2: DFQATT and SNEGSKA (reference sequence).

The CDR3 here is CASSNGLANKQYF. Here the CDR3 DNA reads TGTGCCAGCAGCAACGGACTAGCGAATAAGCAGTACTTC. V usage is TRBV5-4 and J usage is TRBJ2-7; 9 bases are shared with TRBD2. Per the germline V gene, CDR1 is SGHNT and CDR2 is YYREEE (reference sequence). The CDR3 loop spans 13 amino acids. Losses at the gene ends were 4 bases for V and 8 bases for J; bases not matched to a gene: 7.

The CDR3 sequence: CASSSQRGTDTQYF. In nucleotides, the CDR3 is TGCGCCAGCAGCTCCCAGCGGGGGACAGATACGCAGTATTTT. The J gene is TRBJ2-3, the V gene TRBV5-1; TRBD2 aligns across 8 bases. The CDR3 is 14 amino acids. The germline V gene has CDR1 SGHRS and CDR2 YFSETQ. The V and J ends lost 3 bases and 3 bases, in that order; junction bases with no gene match: 3.

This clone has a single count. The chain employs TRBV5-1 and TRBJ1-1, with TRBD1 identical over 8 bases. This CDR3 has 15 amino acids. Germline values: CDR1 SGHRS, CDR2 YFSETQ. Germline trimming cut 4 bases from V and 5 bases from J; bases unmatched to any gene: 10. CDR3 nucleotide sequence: TGCGCCAGCAGCCCCGGGACAGGCGACACTACTGAAGCTTTCTTT. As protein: CASSPGTGDTTEAFF. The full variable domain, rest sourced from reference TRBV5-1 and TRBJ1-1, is KAGVTQTPRYLIKTRGQQVTLSCSPISGHRSVSWYQQTPGQGLQFLFEYFSETQRNKGNFPGRFSGRQFSNSRSEMNVSTLELGDSALYLCASSPGTGDTTEAFFGQGTRLTVV.